Listed here are 22 T cell receptor beta chains from one sample, sequenced in a study of T cell responses to AZD1222 COVID-19 vaccine. Sequencing used immunoSEQ multiplex PCR; TCRdb keeps in-frame clones, though not all of them. The sample holds about 140,000 clones; 85% to 90% are singletons and the top ten take nearly 3.5%. This material consisted of peripheral blood, taken on day 0 of AZD1222 vaccination. All receptors derive from an adult in good health.

This chain connects TRBV6-5 to TRBJ1-5; no definite D call. Trimming removed 0 bases at V and 6 bases at J, with 12 bases between. Germline CDR1 is MNHEY and CDR2 is SVGAGI. The CDR3 totals 15 residues. As DNA, the CDR3 is TGTGCCAGCAGTTACTCAAGAGAACTGGGTCAGCCCCAGCATTTT. It codes for CASSYSRELGQPQHF.

This sequence joins TRBV4-1 and TRBJ2-1, with 11 bases aligning to TRBD1. CDR3 length equals 19 residues. The ends lost 0 bases at V and 0 bases at J; junction bases unmatched: 7. CDR1 is MGHRA and CDR2 is YSYEKL in the germline V gene. CDR3 nucleotide sequence: TGCGCCAGCAGCCAAGAAGGACAGGGGGCTCAGAGCTCCTACAATGAGCAGTTCTTC. Protein product: CASSQEGQGAQSSYNEQFF.

The CDR3 here is CASSPPGQGSQPQHF. The CDR3 DNA reads as TGTGCCAGCTCACCGCCTGGACAGGGATCTCAGCCCCAGCATTTT. The V call is TRBV18, the J call TRBJ1-5; 8 nucleotides agree with TRBD1. Germline V gene lookup returns CDR1 KGHSH and CDR2 LQKENI. J gave up 6 bases and V 3 bases, and 7 bases lay outside the gene matches. This CDR3 contains 15 residues.

V and J are TRBV19 and TRBJ2-7, with 8 bases matching TRBD2. With V trimmed by 3 bases and J by 5 bases, 9 bases remained unmatched. Germline lookup yields CDR1 LNHDA and CDR2 SQIVND (reference sequence). The CDR3 extends over 15 amino acids. CDR3 sequence reads: CASSITPSGPNEQYF. The DNA for the CDR3 is TGTGCCAGTAGTATTACGCCTAGCGGGCCTAACGAGCAGTACTTC.

The rearrangement joins TRBV6-2 or TRBV6-3 to TRBJ2-1; D is unresolved. Trimming took 0 bases from V and 4 from J, leaving 7 bases between them. There are 14 residues in the CDR3. Germline V lookup: CDR1 MNHEY, CDR2 SVGEGT. The CDR3 sequence is CASSYSLWYNEQFF. The CDR3 coding sequence is TGTGCCAGCAGTTACTCGTTGTGGTACAATGAGCAGTTCTTC.

The chain links TRBV27 to TRBJ1-5; TRBD1 agrees at 7 bases. This CDR3 spans 14 amino acids. CDR1 MNHEY and CDR2 SMNVEV come from the germline V gene (reference sequence). The V segment lost 3 bases and the J segment 3 bases; nucleotides outside the gene matches: 2. The CDR3 region is CASSFTGANQPQHF. The CDR3 coding sequence is TGTGCCAGCAGTTTCACAGGGGCCAATCAGCCCCAGCATTTT.

The rearrangement links TRBV6-1 to TRBJ1-6; TRBD1 matches at 8 bases. Germline V gene data show CDR1 as MNHNS and CDR2 as SASEGT. V gave up 4 bases and J gave up 7 bases; unmatched junction bases: 6. This CDR3 is built from 15 residues. DNA for the CDR3: TGTGCCAGCAGTGCGCAGGGGGCGCGGAATTCACCCCTCCACTTT. It translates to CASSAQGARNSPLHF.

The V gene is TRBV4-2, the J gene TRBJ2-3; perhaps TRBD2 as D (7 bases). Per germline, CDR1 LGHNA and CDR2 YNFKEQ. CDR3 length: 14 residues. V was pared by 4 bases and J by 4 bases, with 12 bases between. CDR3 sequence (DNA): TGTGCCAGCAGCCGCGAGGGGGGGGCAGATACGCAGTATTTT. Translating gives CASSREGGADTQYF.

This sequence joins TRBV11-2 and TRBJ2-7, with D unresolved. The germline gives CDR1 SGHAT, CDR2 FQNNGV. The CDR3 is 12 amino acids. Trimming cost V 5 bases and J 3 bases, with 8 bases left between them. The CDR3 spells CASSPPHYEQYF. In DNA form, the CDR3 reads TGTGCCAGCAGCCCGCCCCACTACGAGCAGTACTTC. Variable domain in full (rest from reference TRBV11-2 and TRBJ2-7): EAGVAQSPRYKIIEKRQSVAFWCNPISGHATLYWYQQILGQGPKLLIQFQNNGVVDDSQLPKDRFSAERLKGVDSTLKIQPAKLEDSAVYLCASSPPHYEQYFGPGTRLTVT.

The V gene is TRBV6-1, the J gene TRBJ2-3; 10 bases fit TRBD2. CDR3 length equals 19 residues. Germline trimming cut 1 base from V and 5 bases from J; bases unmatched to any gene: 15. Per the germline V gene, CDR1 is MNHNS and CDR2 is SASEGT. The CDR3 DNA follows: TGTGCCAGCAGTGAAGACCCCCTAAGCCTACTAGCGGGAAAAGATACGCAGTATTTT. This encodes CASSEDPLSLLAGKDTQYF.

The chain uses TRBV25-1 and TRBJ2-5; 10 bases align to TRBD2. J lost 2 bases, V lost 5 bases, and 8 bases had no gene match. There are 16 residues in the CDR3. Germline V gives CDR1 MGHDK, CDR2 SYGVNS. The CDR3 region is CASSPGLAHLQETQYF. The CDR3 DNA reads TGTGCCAGCAGTCCGGGACTAGCGCATTTACAAGAGACCCAGTACTTC. The full variable domain, rest sourced from reference TRBV25-1 and TRBJ2-5, is EADIYQTPRYLVIGTGKKITLECSQTMGHDKMYWYQQDPGMELHLIHYSYGVNSTEKGDLSSESTVSRIRTEHFPLTLESARPSHTSQYLCASSPGLAHLQETQYFGPGTRLLVL.

The gene calls are TRBV9 and TRBJ1-5; tentative D call: TRBD1 (5 bases). Germline CDR1 is SGDLS and CDR2 is YYNGEE. This CDR3 is 15 amino acids long. Trimming left V 4 bases short and J 0 bases short, with 11 bases between. The chain's CDR3 is CASSRGDLSNQPQHF. The CDR3 DNA follows: TGTGCCAGCAGCCGAGGGGACCTTAGCAATCAGCCCCAGCATTTT. The full variable domain, its missing parts supplied by reference TRBV9 and TRBJ1-5, is DSGVTQTPKHLITATGQRVTLRCSPRSGDLSVYWYQQSLDQGLQFLIQYYNGEERAKGNILERFSAQQFPDLHSELNLSSLELGDSALYFCASSRGDLSNQPQHFGDGTRLSIL.

This clone was picked up one time. Compared with germline, one end of the junction differs, possibly owing to a read error. The chain recombines TRBV6-6 with TRBJ1-5, with D possibly matching TRBD1 (6 bases). The length of the CDR3 is 15 residues. Germline lookup yields CDR1 MNHNY and CDR2 SVGAGI (reference sequence). The CDR3 DNA reads TGCACGAGCGGGCAGGGGTCTTATAGCAATCAGCCCCAGCATTTT. This sequence encodes CTSGQGSYSNQPQHF.

The rearrangement joins TRBV7-3 to TRBJ1-4, with TRBD1 matching 8 bases. CDR3 length: 15 residues. From germline, CDR1 is SGHTA and CDR2 FQGTGA. The ends lost 5 bases at V and 7 bases at J; junction bases unmatched: 9. The CDR3 region has the DNA TGTGCCAGCAGCCCGACAGGGGCTGGGAGTGAAAAACTGTTTTTT. It is translated as CASSPTGAGSEKLFF.

The rearrangement joins TRBV30 to TRBJ2-5; D is possibly TRBD1 or TRBD2 (5 bases each). V was clipped by 2 bases and J by 4 bases, with 8 bases between them. Germline CDR1 GTSNPN, CDR2 SVGIG (reference sequence). The CDR3 has 12 residues. The CDR3 reads CAWSLRGETQYF. CDR3 coding DNA: TGTGCCTGGAGTTTGAGGGGAGAGACCCAGTACTTC.

This chain connects TRBV12-3 or TRBV12-4 to TRBJ2-7; D not certain. Between the trimmed V and J ends, which lost 3 bases and 3 bases, there was a span of 6 bases. The CDR3 extends over 12 amino acids. The CDR3 DNA sequence: TGTGCCAGCAGTTTTGGGTACTACGAGCAGTACTTC. Amino acid sequence: CASSFGYYEQYF.

The V call is TRBV7-9, the J call TRBJ2-1; the match to TRBD1 covers 7 bases. The germline V gene has CDR1 SEHNR and CDR2 FQNEAQ (reference sequence). The CDR3 is made up of 15 amino acids. J was trimmed by 4 bases and V by 4 bases; bases with no gene match: 7. DNA for the CDR3: TGTGCCAGCAGCTCGACAGGGTACTCTTACAATGAGCAGTTCTTC. Translating gives CASSSTGYSYNEQFF. The variable domain in full, completed from reference TRBV7-9 and TRBJ2-1, reads DTGVSQNPRHKITKRGQNVTFRCDPISEHNRLYWYRQTLGQGPEFLTYFQNEAQLEKSRLLSDRFSAERPKGSFSTLEIQRTEQGDSAMYLCASSSTGYSYNEQFFGPGTRLTVL.

This chain joins TRBV6-1 and TRBJ1-4; D is unclear. The V end lost 2 bases, the J end lost 13 bases, and 11 bases lay between the germline ends. Germline CDR1 reads MNHNS; CDR2 reads SASEGT. This CDR3 has 12 residues. In nucleotides, the CDR3 is TGTGCCAGCAGTGAACAGCTTGGCAGACTGTTTTTT. Amino acid sequence: CASSEQLGRLFF.

The chain joins TRBV11-1 to TRBJ1-1; D may be TRBD1 (6 bases). The CDR3 length is 13 residues. V was pared by 4 bases and J by 5 bases, with 11 bases between. The V gene's germline CDR1 is SGHAT and CDR2 FQDESV (reference sequence). DNA for the CDR3: TGTGCCAGCAGCTCCAGGGGTGATACTGAAGCTTTCTTT. Translated: CASSSRGDTEAFF.

This CDR3 reads CASSFSKGTEAFF. The DNA of the CDR3 is TGTGCCAGCAGTTTTTCCAAAGGCACTGAAGCTTTCTTT. V and J are TRBV28 and TRBJ1-1, with D hard to call. V lost 3 bases and J 4 bases, leaving 9 bases between the germline ends. The germline V gene has CDR1 MDHEN and CDR2 SYDVKM. CDR3 size: 13 residues. Drawing the rest from reference TRBV28 and TRBJ1-1, the complete variable domain is DVKVTQSSRYLVKRTGEKVFLECVQDMDHENMFWYRQDPGLGLRLIYFSYDVKMKEKGDIPEGYSVSREKKERFSLILESASTNQTSMYLCASSFSKGTEAFFGQGTRLTVV.

The V gene is TRBV11-2, the J gene TRBJ2-7; unclear D gene. Germline loops: CDR1 SGHAT, CDR2 FQNNGV. The CDR3 loop spans 12 amino acids. Deletions cut 5 bases from V and 5 bases from J, with 10 bases between. This chain's CDR3 is CASSPSSHEQYF. CDR3 nucleotide sequence: TGTGCCAGCAGCCCCTCAAGCCACGAGCAGTACTTC.

V gene TRBV7-9 combines with J gene TRBJ2-7, with D hard to call. Germline CDR1 reads SEHNR; CDR2 reads FQNEAQ (reference sequence). V lost 5 bases and J lost 5, with 19 bases in between. The CDR3 consists of 15 residues. CDR3: CASSHPVIRDHEQYF. The CDR3 DNA is TGTGCCAGCAGCCACCCCGTTATTAGAGACCACGAGCAGTACTTC.